The subject of this entry is one TCR beta chain. Its specificity is unknown. CDR3 size: 15 residues. V lost 0 bases and J 1 base, leaving 9 bases between the germline ends. Germline-derived CDR1 and CDR2 are SEHNR and FQNEAQ (reference sequence). The data were taken from a study of beta chain features in type 1 diabetes. Study details: Examination spanned 100 million to 130 million sorted cells from all samples.

Expressed TCRB transcripts were sequenced because the isolated RNA had all been reverse transcribed beforehand. This table comes from immunoSEQ multiplex PCR, and its TCRdb copy is limited to in-frame clones, with some not included. The table includes some 150,000 clones, roughly 9% detected once. Study-level results: All four CD4+ subsets from Type 1 diabetes patients carried moderately but significantly shorter TCRB CDR3s. The naive, central memory and Treg TCRB repertoires looked more alike in patients than they did in healthy donors.

CD4+ naive, central memory, regulatory and stem cell-like memory subsets were isolated by sorting on CD45RO/CCR7/CD25/CD127/CD95/CD27. The sequenced sample was central memory CD4+ T cells from blood. The chain couples TRBV7-9 to TRBJ2-5, with TRBD1 as a possible D gene (5 bases). This clonotype originated in a woman in her thirties with type 1 diabetes. The CDR3 reads CASSLADQGQETQYF. The CDR3 DNA reads as TGTGCCAGCAGCTTAGCCGATCAGGGCCAAGAGACCCAGTACTTC. The whole variable domain, remainder taken from reference TRBV7-9 and TRBJ2-5, is DTGVSQNPRHKITKRGQNVTFRCDPISEHNRLYWYRQTLGQGPEFLTYFQNEAQLEKSRLLSDRFSAERPKGSFSTLEIQRTEQGDSAMYLCASSLADQGQETQYFGPGTRLLVL.